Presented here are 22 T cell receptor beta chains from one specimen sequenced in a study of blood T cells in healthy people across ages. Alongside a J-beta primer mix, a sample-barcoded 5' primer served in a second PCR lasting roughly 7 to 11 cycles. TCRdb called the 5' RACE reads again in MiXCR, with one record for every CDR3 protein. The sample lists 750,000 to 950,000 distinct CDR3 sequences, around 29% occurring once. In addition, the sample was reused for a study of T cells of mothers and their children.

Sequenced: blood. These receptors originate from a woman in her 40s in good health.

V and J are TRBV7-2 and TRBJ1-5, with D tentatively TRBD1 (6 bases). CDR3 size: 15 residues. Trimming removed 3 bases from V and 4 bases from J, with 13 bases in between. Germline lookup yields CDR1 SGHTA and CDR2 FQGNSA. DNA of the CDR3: TGTGCCAGCAGCTTGGACAGAGACTATAATCAGCCCCAGCATTTT. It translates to CASSLDRDYNQPQHF.

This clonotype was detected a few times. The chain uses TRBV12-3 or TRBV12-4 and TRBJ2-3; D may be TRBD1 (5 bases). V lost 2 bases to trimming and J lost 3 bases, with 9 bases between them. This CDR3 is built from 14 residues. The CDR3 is CASSLFRETDTQYF. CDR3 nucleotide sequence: TGTGCCAGCAGTTTATTCAGGGAAACAGATACGCAGTATTTT.

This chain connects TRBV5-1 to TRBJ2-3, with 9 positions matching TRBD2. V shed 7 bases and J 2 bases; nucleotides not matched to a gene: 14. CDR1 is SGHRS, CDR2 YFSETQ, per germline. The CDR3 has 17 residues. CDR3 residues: CASHTPPAGGTTDTQYF. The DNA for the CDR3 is TGCGCCAGCCACACCCCACCAGCGGGGGGAACCACAGATACGCAGTATTTT. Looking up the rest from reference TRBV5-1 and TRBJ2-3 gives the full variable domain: KAGVTQTPRYLIKTRGQQVTLSCSPISGHRSVSWYQQTPGQGLQFLFEYFSETQRNKGNFPGRFSGRQFSNSRSEMNVSTLELGDSALYLCASHTPPAGGTTDTQYFGPGTRLTVL.

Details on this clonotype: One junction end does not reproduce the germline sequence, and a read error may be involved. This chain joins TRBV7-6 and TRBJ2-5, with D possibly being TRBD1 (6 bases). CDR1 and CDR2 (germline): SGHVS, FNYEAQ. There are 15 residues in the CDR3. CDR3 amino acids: CVSSFRDTYTETQYF. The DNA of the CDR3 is TGTGTCAGCAGCTTCCGGGACACCTATACAGAGACCCAGTACTTC.

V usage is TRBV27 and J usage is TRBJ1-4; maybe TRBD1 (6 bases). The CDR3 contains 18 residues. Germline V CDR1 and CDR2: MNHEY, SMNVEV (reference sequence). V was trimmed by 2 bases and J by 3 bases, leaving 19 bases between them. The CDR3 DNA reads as TGTGCCAGCAGTTTACCGACTTCAGGGGAAGGGGCTAATGAAAAACTGTTTTTT. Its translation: CASSLPTSGEGANEKLFF.

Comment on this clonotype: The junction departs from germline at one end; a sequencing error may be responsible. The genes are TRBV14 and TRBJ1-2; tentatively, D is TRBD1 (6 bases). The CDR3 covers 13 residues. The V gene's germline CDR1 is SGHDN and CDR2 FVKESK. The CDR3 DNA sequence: TGTGTCAGCAGCCAAAACAGGGCGGGAGGCTACACCTTC. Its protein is CVSSQNRAGGYTF.

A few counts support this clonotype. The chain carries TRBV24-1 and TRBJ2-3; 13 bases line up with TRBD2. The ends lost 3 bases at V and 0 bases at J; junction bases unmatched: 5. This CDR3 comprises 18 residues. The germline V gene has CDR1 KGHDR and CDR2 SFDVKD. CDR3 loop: CATSDMTSGGLSTDTQYF. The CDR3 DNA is TGTGCCACCAGTGATATGACTAGCGGGGGGCTCAGCACAGATACGCAGTATTTT.

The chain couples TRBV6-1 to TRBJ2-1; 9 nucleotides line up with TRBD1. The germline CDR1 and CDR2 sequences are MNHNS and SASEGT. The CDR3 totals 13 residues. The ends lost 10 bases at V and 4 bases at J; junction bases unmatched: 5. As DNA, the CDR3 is TGTGCCAATACGGGACAGGGATACAATGAGCAGTTCTTC. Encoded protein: CANTGQGYNEQFF.

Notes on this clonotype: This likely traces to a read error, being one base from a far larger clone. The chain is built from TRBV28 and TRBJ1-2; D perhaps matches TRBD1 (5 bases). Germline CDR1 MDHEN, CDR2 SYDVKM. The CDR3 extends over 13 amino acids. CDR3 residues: CASSLGRDYSYTF. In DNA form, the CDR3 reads TGTGCCAGCAGTTTAGGCAGGGACTATAGCTACACCTTC.

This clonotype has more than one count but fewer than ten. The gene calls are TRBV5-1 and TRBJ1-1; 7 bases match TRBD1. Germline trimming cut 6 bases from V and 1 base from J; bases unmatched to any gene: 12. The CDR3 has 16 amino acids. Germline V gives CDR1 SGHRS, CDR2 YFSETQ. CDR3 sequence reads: CASTRRAQGSNTEAFF. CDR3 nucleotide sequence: TGCGCCAGCACAAGACGGGCACAGGGGTCGAACACTGAAGCTTTCTTT.

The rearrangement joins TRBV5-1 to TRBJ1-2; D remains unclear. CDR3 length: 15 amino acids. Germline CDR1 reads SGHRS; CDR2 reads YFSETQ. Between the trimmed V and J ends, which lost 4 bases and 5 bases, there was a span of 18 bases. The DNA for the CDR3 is TGCGCCAGCAGCGATTTGGACGGCTACACTTATGGCTACACCTTC. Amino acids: CASSDLDGYTYGYTF.

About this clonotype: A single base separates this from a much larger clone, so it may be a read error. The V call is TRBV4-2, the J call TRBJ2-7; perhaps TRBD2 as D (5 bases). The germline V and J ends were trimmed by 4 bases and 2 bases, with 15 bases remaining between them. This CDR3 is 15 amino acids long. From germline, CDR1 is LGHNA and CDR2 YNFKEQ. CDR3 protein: CASSPNTGRTYEQYF. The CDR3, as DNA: TGTGCCAGCAGCCCGAACACGGGAAGGACCTACGAGCAGTACTTC.

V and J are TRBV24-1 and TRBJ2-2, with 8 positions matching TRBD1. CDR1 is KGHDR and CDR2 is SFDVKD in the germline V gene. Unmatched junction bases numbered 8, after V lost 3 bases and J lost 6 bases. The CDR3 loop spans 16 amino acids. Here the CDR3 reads CATSDRWTGRPGELFF. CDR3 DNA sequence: TGTGCCACCAGTGATCGCTGGACAGGGCGTCCCGGGGAGCTGTTTTTT.

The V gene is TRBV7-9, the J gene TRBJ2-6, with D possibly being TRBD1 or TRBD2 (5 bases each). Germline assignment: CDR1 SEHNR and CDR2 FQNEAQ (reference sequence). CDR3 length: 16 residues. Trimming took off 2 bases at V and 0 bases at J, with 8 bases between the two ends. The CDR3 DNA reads TGTGCCAGCAGCTTAACAGGACTCTCTGGGGCCAACGTCCTGACTTTC. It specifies CASSLTGLSGANVLTF.

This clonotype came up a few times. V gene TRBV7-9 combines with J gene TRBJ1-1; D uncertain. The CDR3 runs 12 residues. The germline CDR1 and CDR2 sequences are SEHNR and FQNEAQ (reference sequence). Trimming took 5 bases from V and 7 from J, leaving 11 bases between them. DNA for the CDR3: TGTGCCAGCAGCCCTCCCCGATATGAAGCTTTCTTT. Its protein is CASSPPRYEAFF.

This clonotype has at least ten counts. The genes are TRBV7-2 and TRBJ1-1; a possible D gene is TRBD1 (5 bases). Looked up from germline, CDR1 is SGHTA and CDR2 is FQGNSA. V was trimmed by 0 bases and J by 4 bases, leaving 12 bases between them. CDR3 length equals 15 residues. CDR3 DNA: TGTGCCAGCAGCTTAGCGCTACAGCAGGGCACTGAAGCTTTCTTT. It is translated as CASSLALQQGTEAFF. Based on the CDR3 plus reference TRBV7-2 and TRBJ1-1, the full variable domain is GAGVSQSPSNKVTEKGKDVELRCDPISGHTALYWYRQSLGQGLEFLIYFQGNSAPDKSGLPSDRFSAERTGGSVSTLTIQRTQQEDSAVYLCASSLALQQGTEAFFGQGTRLTVV.

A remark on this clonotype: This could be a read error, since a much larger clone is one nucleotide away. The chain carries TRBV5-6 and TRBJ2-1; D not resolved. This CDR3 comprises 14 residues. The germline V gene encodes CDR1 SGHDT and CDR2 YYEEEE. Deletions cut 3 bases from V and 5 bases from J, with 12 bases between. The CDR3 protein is CASSWAGAHNEQFF. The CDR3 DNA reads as TGTGCCAGCAGCTGGGCAGGCGCCCACAATGAGCAGTTCTTC.

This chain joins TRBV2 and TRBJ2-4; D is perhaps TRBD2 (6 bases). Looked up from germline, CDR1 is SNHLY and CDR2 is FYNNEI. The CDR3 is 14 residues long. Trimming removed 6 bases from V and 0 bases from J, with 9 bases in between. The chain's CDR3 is CASRLGGAKNIQYF. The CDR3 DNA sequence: TGTGCCAGCAGGCTCGGGGGAGCCAAAAACATTCAGTACTTC.

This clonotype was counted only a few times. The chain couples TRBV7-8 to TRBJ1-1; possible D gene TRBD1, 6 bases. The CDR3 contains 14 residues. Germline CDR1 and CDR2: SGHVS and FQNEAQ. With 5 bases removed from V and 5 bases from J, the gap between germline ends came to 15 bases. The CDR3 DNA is TGTGCCAGCAGCAGACTAAGGACAGAAACTGAAGCTTTCTTT. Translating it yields CASSRLRTETEAFF. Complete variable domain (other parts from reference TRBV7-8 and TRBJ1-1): GAGVSQSPRYKVAKRGQDVALRCDPISGHVSLFWYQQALGQGPEFLTYFQNEAQLDKSGLPSDRFFAERPEGSVSTLKIQRTQQEDSAVYLCASSRLRTETEAFFGQGTRLTVV.

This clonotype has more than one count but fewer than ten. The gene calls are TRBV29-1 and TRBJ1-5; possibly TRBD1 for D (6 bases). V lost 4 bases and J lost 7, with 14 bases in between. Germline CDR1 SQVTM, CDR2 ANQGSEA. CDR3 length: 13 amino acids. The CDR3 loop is CSVATGLHQPQHF. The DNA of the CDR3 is TGCAGCGTTGCCACAGGGCTACACCAGCCCCAGCATTTT.

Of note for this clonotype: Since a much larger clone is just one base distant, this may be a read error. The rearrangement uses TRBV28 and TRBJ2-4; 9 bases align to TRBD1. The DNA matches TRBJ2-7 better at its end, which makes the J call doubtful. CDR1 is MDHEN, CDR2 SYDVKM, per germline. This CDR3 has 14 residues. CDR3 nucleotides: TGTGTCAGCTCAACTGGACAGGGGTTATACGAGCAGTACTTC. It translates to CVSSTGQGLYEQYF.

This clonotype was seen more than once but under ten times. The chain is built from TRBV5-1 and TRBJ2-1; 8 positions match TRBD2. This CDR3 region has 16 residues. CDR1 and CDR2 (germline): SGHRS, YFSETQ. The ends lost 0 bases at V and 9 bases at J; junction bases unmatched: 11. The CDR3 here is CASSLVTGGPRGEQFF. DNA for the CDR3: TGCGCCAGCAGCTTGGTAACGGGGGGGCCTAGAGGTGAGCAGTTCTTC.